The 27 T cell receptor beta chains below were found in one sample sequenced in a study of cytomegalovirus exposure and HLA in healthy donors. The protocol was immunoSEQ multiplex PCR, while the TCRdb copy is restricted to in-frame clones and leaves out a portion. The sample shows fewer than 200,000 clones, 85% of them seen only once. Sequenced input: PBMCs. These receptor sequences come from a man aged 18 to 29 in good health and CMV-seropositive.

The J gene is TRBJ2-5, the V gene TRBV7-2, with 9 bases aligning to TRBD2. The V gene's germline CDR1 is SGHTA and CDR2 FQGNSA. V lost 3 bases and J lost 5; bases outside the gene matches: 10. The CDR3 contains 16 residues. The CDR3 reads CASSFGGGALGETQYF. CDR3 nucleotides: TGTGCCAGCAGCTTTGGCGGGGGGGCCCTCGGGGAGACCCAGTACTTC.

This chain connects TRBV5-4 to TRBJ2-7; 8 nucleotides line up with TRBD1. The CDR3 has 13 amino acids. Germline-derived CDR1 and CDR2 are SGHNT and YYREEE (reference sequence). The trim removed 4 bases at V and 2 bases at J, leaving 2 bases unmatched. CDR3 coding DNA: TGTGCCAGCAGCCTGGACAGGGCCTACGAGCAGTACTTC. Protein product: CASSLDRAYEQYF.

The chain uses TRBV2 and TRBJ1-5; D not certain. CDR1 is SNHLY, CDR2 FYNNEI, per germline. The ends were cut back, 8 bases at V and 3 bases at J, with 14 bases in the middle. This CDR3 comprises 14 residues. The CDR3 DNA reads as TGTGCCAGCGTTGAGGTAGATATCAATCAGCCCCAGCATTTT. Its protein product is CASVEVDINQPQHF.

The sample holds many counts of this clone. The chain links TRBV2 to TRBJ1-2, with 9 bases aligning to TRBD1. Trimming cost V 8 bases and J 2 bases; bases outside gene matches: 6. This CDR3 contains 14 residues. CDR1 is SNHLY and CDR2 is FYNNEI in the germline V gene. CDR3 nucleotides: TGTGCCAGCGGCCGGGACAGGGCCAACTATGGCTACACCTTC. It yields the protein CASGRDRANYGYTF.

As DNA, the CDR3 is TGTGCCAGCAGCTCTCAAGAGACCCAGTACTTC. This encodes CASSSQETQYF. This chain joins TRBV7-2 and TRBJ2-5; no definite D call. The CDR3 extends over 11 amino acids. V lost 4 bases and J lost 2, with 2 bases in between. The germline CDR1 and CDR2 sequences are SGHTA and FQGNSA.

The gene calls are TRBV5-4 and TRBJ2-5; D possibly corresponds to TRBD1 (5 bases). V lost 2 bases, J lost 4 bases, and 9 bases lay in between. Per the germline V gene, CDR1 is SGHNT and CDR2 is YYREEE (reference sequence). This CDR3 is built from 13 residues. For the CDR3, the DNA is TGTGCCAGCAGCTTAGGGCAGGGAGAGACCCAGTACTTC. Translating gives CASSLGQGETQYF.

This chain connects TRBV6-5 to TRBJ1-3; TRBD1 agrees at 8 bases. This CDR3 comprises 15 residues. Germline trimming cut 6 bases from V and 0 bases from J; bases unmatched to any gene: 4. Germline-derived CDR1 and CDR2 are MNHEY and SVGAGI. The CDR3 DNA reads as TGTGCCAGCAGCCTACAGGGGGTCTCTGGAAACACCATATATTTT. Its protein product is CASSLQGVSGNTIYF.

In regard to this clone: The same CDR3 arises from other DNA sequences in this sample as well. The rearrangement uses TRBV28 and TRBJ2-1; TRBD2 agrees at 7 bases. The J segment lost 0 bases and the V segment lost 4 bases, leaving 3 bases of the junction unmatched. The CDR3 has 15 amino acids. From germline, CDR1 is MDHEN and CDR2 SYDVKM. CDR3: CASSSGGSSYNEQFF. The CDR3 coding sequence is TGTGCCAGCAGTTCCGGGGGGAGCTCCTACAATGAGCAGTTCTTC.

V usage is TRBV29-1 and J usage is TRBJ1-1; TRBD1 aligns across 8 bases. The CDR3 runs 13 residues. CDR1 and CDR2 (germline): SQVTM, ANQGSEA. V lost 7 bases and J lost 3; bases outside the gene matches: 7. In nucleotides, the CDR3 is TGCAGCGCAAGAAAGACAGGGGACACTGAAGCTTTCTTT. It is translated as CSARKTGDTEAFF.

A few counts support this clone. The chain links TRBV28 to TRBJ2-5; D is possibly TRBD2 (6 bases). The ends were cut back, 7 bases at V and 9 bases at J, with 21 bases in the middle. The CDR3 is made up of 14 amino acids. Per germline, CDR1 MDHEN and CDR2 SYDVKM. CDR3 nucleotides: TGTGCCAGCACCCCGGTGCATCAAACGGGGGCCCAGTACTTC. This translates into CASTPVHQTGAQYF.

This chain joins TRBV9 and TRBJ2-5, with a possible D match to TRBD1 (7 bases). The V and J ends lost 4 bases and 5 bases respectively, with 15 bases between them. There are 14 residues in the CDR3. Germline V gene lookup returns CDR1 SGDLS and CDR2 YYNGEE. CDR3 region: CASSLRPGGETQYF. The CDR3 DNA reads as TGTGCCAGCAGCCTCCGACCAGGGGGGGAGACCCAGTACTTC.

The chain is built from TRBV6-1 and TRBJ2-3; 13 bases line up with TRBD2. The CDR3 extends over 15 amino acids. The germline V gene encodes CDR1 MNHNS and CDR2 SASEGT. The junction had 4 bases not matched to a gene; V was cut back by 5 bases and J by 5 bases. In DNA, the CDR3 is TGTGCCAGCAGTTGGGGACTAGCGGGGTTAGATACGCAGTATTTT. Amino acids: CASSWGLAGLDTQYF.

This clone was observed a single time. The V and J genes are TRBV29-1 and TRBJ2-1; D might be TRBD1 (8 bases). V lost 7 bases, J lost 7 bases, and 20 bases lay in between. This CDR3 contains 14 residues. Germline CDR1 reads SQVTM; CDR2 reads ANQGSEA. This CDR3 reads CSGQGAGDRNEQFF. CDR3 DNA: TGCAGCGGCCAGGGGGCGGGAGATCGAAATGAGCAGTTCTTC.

The chain couples TRBV2 to TRBJ1-2; TRBD1 aligns across 8 bases. This CDR3 comprises 15 residues. Germline CDR1 is SNHLY and CDR2 is FYNNEI. Trimming cost V 5 bases and J 4 bases; bases outside gene matches: 9. CDR3 loop: CASSHRGITSYGYTF. In nucleotides, the CDR3 is TGTGCCAGCAGTCACAGGGGGATAACGAGCTATGGCTACACCTTC.

This rearrangement joins TRBV5-4 to TRBJ2-5; 8 bases map to TRBD1. CDR3 length: 15 residues. Germline V gene data show CDR1 as SGHNT and CDR2 as YYREEE (reference sequence). V dropped 4 bases and J dropped 4; count of bases not matched to a gene: 9. DNA for the CDR3: TGTGCCAGCAGCAGCGGACAGGGTCGGGGAGAGACCCAGTACTTC. Protein sequence: CASSSGQGRGETQYF.

V gene TRBV4-2 combines with J gene TRBJ2-7; a possible D gene is TRBD2 (6 bases). V dropped 4 bases and J dropped 2 bases, with 9 bases sitting between them. CDR1 is LGHNA and CDR2 is YNFKEQ in the germline V gene. The CDR3 sequence is 13 residues long. The DNA of the CDR3 is TGTGCCAGCAGCCGGGACTCCACCTACGAGCAGTACTTC. Translated: CASSRDSTYEQYF.

This chain links TRBV28 with TRBJ1-1; TRBD1 matches at 7 bases. Germline trimming cut 3 bases from V and 5 bases from J; bases unmatched to any gene: 6. This CDR3 is 14 amino acids long. The V gene's germline CDR1 is MDHEN and CDR2 SYDVKM. This CDR3 is CASSFNRGVTEAFF. CDR3 in DNA: TGTGCCAGCAGTTTCAACAGGGGAGTAACTGAAGCTTTCTTT.

The CDR3 DNA reads as TGTGCCAGCAGTTTAACCCCGGGAGGCACAGATACGCAGTATTTT. Protein: CASSLTPGGTDTQYF. The chain carries TRBV27 and TRBJ2-3; possibly TRBD2 for D (6 bases). The ends were cut back, 2 bases at V and 1 base at J, with 10 bases in the middle. This CDR3 has 15 residues. The germline CDR1 and CDR2 sequences are MNHEY and SMNVEV (reference sequence).

The chain couples TRBV6-1 to TRBJ1-6; tentative D call: TRBD1 (5 bases). CDR3 length: 15 amino acids. Germline V lookup: CDR1 MNHNS, CDR2 SASEGT. Trimming cost V 0 bases and J 3 bases, with 6 bases left between them. The CDR3 DNA is TGTGCCAGCAGTGAAGCGACAGTCTATAATTCACCCCTCCACTTT. Translation gives CASSEATVYNSPLHF.

CDR3 protein: CASSRDTDSYEQYF. In DNA, the CDR3 is TGTGCCAGTTCGAGGGACACAGACTCCTACGAGCAGTACTTC. V gene TRBV6-5 combines with J gene TRBJ2-7; D perhaps matches TRBD1 (6 bases). Germline V gives CDR1 MNHEY, CDR2 SVGAGI. The CDR3 has 14 amino acids. Between the trimmed V and J ends, which lost 9 bases and 0 bases, there was a span of 15 bases.

The chain combines TRBV12-2 with TRBJ2-1; the table gives TRBD2 as D, unverified against the DNA. TRBV12-2 is deemed a pseudogene. The CDR3 totals 17 residues. This CDR3 reads CASRFPNLQGGKGEQFF. As DNA, the CDR3 is TGTGCAAGTCGCTTCCCAAACCTACAGGGAGGGAAGGGTGAGCAGTTCTTC.

This chain connects TRBV28 to TRBJ1-2, with 9 bases fitting TRBD1. This CDR3 has 14 amino acids. Germline-derived CDR1 and CDR2 are MDHEN and SYDVKM. V lost 5 bases and J lost 5; bases outside the gene matches: 6. The CDR3 nucleotides are TGTGCCAGCAGTCCCGGGGGACAGGGATATGGCTACACCTTC. Its protein product is CASSPGGQGYGYTF.

This chain connects TRBV27 to TRBJ1-2; possibly TRBD1 for D (6 bases). Germline-derived CDR1 and CDR2 are MNHEY and SMNVEV (reference sequence). With 3 bases removed from V and 1 base from J, the gap between germline ends came to 18 bases. The CDR3 totals 17 residues. CDR3 protein: CASSFNSGHSLNYGYTF. The CDR3 DNA follows: TGTGCCAGCAGTTTTAATTCGGGACATAGTCTTAACTATGGCTACACCTTC.

This clone appeared a single time. The chain recombines TRBV5-1 with TRBJ2-7, with 9 bases fitting TRBD2. Germline V gene sequence: CDR1 SGHRS, CDR2 YFSETQ. Trimming cost V 0 bases and J 6 bases; bases outside gene matches: 25. The CDR3 spans 21 residues. The CDR3 is CASSLGAGGKGQPDPPCEQYF. Here the CDR3 DNA reads TGCGCCAGCAGCTTGGGGGCGGGGGGGAAGGGACAGCCCGACCCCCCATGCGAGCAGTACTTC.

The CDR3 region is CASSQDVSEGYGYTF. As DNA, the CDR3 is TGTGCCAGCAGCCAAGATGTGTCGGAGGGTTATGGCTACACCTTC. The chain carries TRBV4-2 and TRBJ1-2; D unresolved. The germline V gene encodes CDR1 LGHNA and CDR2 YNFKEQ. This CDR3 spans 15 amino acids. Trimming shortened V by 0 bases and J by 5 bases, and 13 bases separated the two germline ends.

This chain uses TRBV5-6 with TRBJ1-1, with TRBD1 matching 11 bases. Germline loops: CDR1 SGHDT, CDR2 YYEEEE. V dropped 2 bases and J dropped 5; count of bases not matched to a gene: 11. The CDR3 contains 17 residues. The CDR3 coding sequence is TGTGCCAGCAGCTTAGGACAGGGGGCAAAAGGGTGGACTGAAGCTTTCTTT. Amino acids: CASSLGQGAKGWTEAFF.

The gene calls are TRBV6-5 and TRBJ2-5, with TRBD2 identical over 12 bases. The germline gives CDR1 MNHEY, CDR2 SVGAGI. Trimming took 0 bases from V and 10 from J; bases not matched to a gene: 6. This CDR3 has 15 amino acids. CDR3 residues: CASSYSGLAGRDQYF. As DNA, the CDR3 is TGTGCCAGCAGTTACTCGGGACTAGCGGGCCGGGACCAGTACTTC.